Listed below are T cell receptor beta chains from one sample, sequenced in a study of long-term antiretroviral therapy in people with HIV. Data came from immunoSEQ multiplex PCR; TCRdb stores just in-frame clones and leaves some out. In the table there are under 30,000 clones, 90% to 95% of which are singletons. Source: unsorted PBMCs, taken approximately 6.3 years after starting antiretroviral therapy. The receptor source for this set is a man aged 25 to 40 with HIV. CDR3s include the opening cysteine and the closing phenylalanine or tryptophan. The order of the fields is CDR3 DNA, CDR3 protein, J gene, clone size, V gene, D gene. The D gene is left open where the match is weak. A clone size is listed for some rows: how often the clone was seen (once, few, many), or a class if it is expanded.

cdr3_nt: TGTGCCAGTAGTCCGGGGGATTTAGCCAAAAACATTCAGTACTTC
cdr3_aa: CASSPGDLAKNIQYF
j_call: TRBJ2-4
clone_size: NA
v_call: TRBV19
d_call: NA

cdr3_nt: TGTGCCAGCAAAACAACAGGGTTTAGCTACACCTTC
cdr3_aa: CASKTTGFSYTF
j_call: TRBJ1-2
clone_size: NA
v_call: TRBV2
d_call: NA

cdr3_nt: TGTGCCAGCAATCTGGCAGAAGACTATGAGCAGTTCTTC
cdr3_aa: CASNLAEDYEQFF
j_call: TRBJ2-1
clone_size: NA
v_call: TRBV6-1
d_call: NA

cdr3_nt: TGTGCCAGCAGCTTAGCGAGGGAGCCTGAAGCTTTCTTT
cdr3_aa: CASSLAREPEAFF
j_call: TRBJ1-1
clone_size: NA
v_call: TRBV5-4
d_call: NA

cdr3_nt: TGTGCCAGCAGTCGGGGGGCAGGGGAGAATACCTATGGCTACACCTTC
cdr3_aa: CASSRGAGENTYGYTF
j_call: TRBJ1-2
clone_size: NA
v_call: TRBV7-9
d_call: NA

cdr3_nt: TGTGCCAGCAGTGACCAGGGGAACACTGAAGCTTTCTTT
cdr3_aa: CASSDQGNTEAFF
j_call: TRBJ1-1
clone_size: NA
v_call: TRBV25-1
d_call: NA

cdr3_nt: TGTGCCAGCCGGGACAGGGGAGCCTACGAGCAGTACTTC
cdr3_aa: CASRDRGAYEQYF
j_call: TRBJ2-7
clone_size: NA
v_call: TRBV19
d_call: TRBD1

cdr3_nt: TGTGCCACCAGCAGGGACAGGGGAGAGACCCAGTACTTC
cdr3_aa: CATSRDRGETQYF
j_call: TRBJ2-5
clone_size: NA
v_call: TRBV15
d_call: TRBD1

cdr3_nt: TGTGCCAGCAGCTCCCAAGAGTCGGACAGGGACTCCTACGAGCAGTACTTC
cdr3_aa: CASSSQESDRDSYEQYF
j_call: TRBJ2-7
clone_size: NA
v_call: TRBV21-1
d_call: NA

cdr3_nt: TGTGCCAGCAGTCTACGGGGGTTCCAGTATTCCACTAACTATGGCTACACCTTC
cdr3_aa: CASSLRGFQYSTNYGYTF
j_call: TRBJ1-2
clone_size: few
v_call: TRBV27
d_call: NA

cdr3_nt: TGCGCCAGCCGGACGCGGGAGATCGGTGAGCAGTTCTTC
cdr3_aa: CASRTREIGEQFF
j_call: TRBJ2-1
clone_size: NA
v_call: TRBV5-1
d_call: TRBD2

cdr3_nt: TGTGCCAGCAGCTCCTGGGGGACGGCTAACTATGGCTACACCTTC
cdr3_aa: CASSSWGTANYGYTF
j_call: TRBJ1-2
clone_size: NA
v_call: TRBV7-9
d_call: NA

cdr3_nt: TGTGCCAGCAGCCCTAATCAAGACAGGGGAGAAGCAGATACGCAGTATTTT
cdr3_aa: CASSPNQDRGEADTQYF
j_call: TRBJ2-3
clone_size: NA
v_call: TRBV11-2
d_call: TRBD1

cdr3_nt: TGTGCCAGCAGCGCCCAACGGATCGAGCAGTACTTC
cdr3_aa: CASSAQRIEQYF
j_call: TRBJ2-7
clone_size: NA
v_call: TRBV2
d_call: NA

cdr3_nt: TGCGCCAGCAGTGAGGGACAGGGGATCTACAATGAGCAGTTCTTC
cdr3_aa: CASSEGQGIYNEQFF
j_call: TRBJ2-1
clone_size: NA
v_call: TRBV10-1
d_call: TRBD1

cdr3_nt: TGTGCCAGCAGCGTCGGACTAGCGGGGGGCACCGGGGAGCTGTTTTTT
cdr3_aa: CASSVGLAGGTGELFF
j_call: TRBJ2-2
clone_size: NA
v_call: TRBV9
d_call: TRBD2

cdr3_nt: TGTGCCAGCTGCTCCTTGCGGGGTTACACCGGGGAGCTGTTTTTT
cdr3_aa: CASCSLRGYTGELFF
j_call: TRBJ2-2
clone_size: NA
v_call: TRBV6-5
d_call: NA

cdr3_nt: TGTGCCAGCAGCGGAATAAACACAGATACGCAGTATTTT
cdr3_aa: CASSGINTDTQYF
j_call: TRBJ2-3
clone_size: NA
v_call: TRBV5-6
d_call: NA

cdr3_nt: TGTGCCAGCAGCCAAGCCCAGTACGAGCAGTACTTC
cdr3_aa: CASSQAQYEQYF
j_call: TRBJ2-7
clone_size: NA
v_call: TRBV4-2
d_call: NA

cdr3_nt: TGTGCCAGCCGACCGGGACTAGCGAACAATGAGCAGTTCTTC
cdr3_aa: CASRPGLANNEQFF
j_call: TRBJ2-1
clone_size: NA
v_call: TRBV2
d_call: TRBD2